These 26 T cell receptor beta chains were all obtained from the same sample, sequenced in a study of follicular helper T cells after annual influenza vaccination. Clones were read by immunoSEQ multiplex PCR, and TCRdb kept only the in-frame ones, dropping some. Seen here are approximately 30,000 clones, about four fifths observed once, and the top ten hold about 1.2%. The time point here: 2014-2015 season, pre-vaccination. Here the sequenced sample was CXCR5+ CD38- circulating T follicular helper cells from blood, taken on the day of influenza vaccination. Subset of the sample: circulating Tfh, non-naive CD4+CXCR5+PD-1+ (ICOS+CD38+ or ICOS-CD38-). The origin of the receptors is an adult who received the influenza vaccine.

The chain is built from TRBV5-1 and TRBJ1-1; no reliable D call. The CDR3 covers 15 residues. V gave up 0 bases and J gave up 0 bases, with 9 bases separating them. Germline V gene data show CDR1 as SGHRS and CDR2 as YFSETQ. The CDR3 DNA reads TGCGCCAGCAGCTTGGGGGGAGGAATGAACACTGAAGCTTTCTTT. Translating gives CASSLGGGMNTEAFF.

CDR3: CASSQRQGNFRGYTF. CDR3 coding DNA: TGTGCCAGCAGCCAAAGACAGGGGAATTTTCGTGGCTACACCTTC. The chain employs TRBV4-2 and TRBJ1-2; 8 positions agree with TRBD1. The CDR3 sequence is 15 residues long. V lost 2 bases, J lost 7 bases, and 9 bases stayed unmatched. CDR1 is LGHNA and CDR2 is YNFKEQ in the germline V gene.

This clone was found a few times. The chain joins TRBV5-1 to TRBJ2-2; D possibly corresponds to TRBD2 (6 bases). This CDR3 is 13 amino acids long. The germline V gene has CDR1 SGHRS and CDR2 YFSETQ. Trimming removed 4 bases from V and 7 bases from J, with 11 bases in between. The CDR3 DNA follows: TGCGCCAGCAGCCGACGGGAGAACGGGGAGCTGTTTTTT. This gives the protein CASSRRENGELFF.

CDR3 coding DNA: TGTGCCTGGAAACCTAAACAGGGGATGAACACTGAAGCTTTCTTT. Protein product: CAWKPKQGMNTEAFF. The chain employs TRBV30 and TRBJ1-1; 7 bases agree with TRBD1. V trimming: 4 bases; J trimming: 0 bases; junction bases outside the gene matches: 8. Germline V gene sequence: CDR1 GTSNPN, CDR2 SVGIG (reference sequence). The CDR3 is 15 amino acids.

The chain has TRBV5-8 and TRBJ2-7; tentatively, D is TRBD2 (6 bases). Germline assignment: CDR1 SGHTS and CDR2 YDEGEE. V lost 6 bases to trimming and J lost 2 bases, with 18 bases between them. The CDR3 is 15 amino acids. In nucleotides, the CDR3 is TGTGCCAGCAACCCCGGCGCTAGCGCAACCTACGAGCAGTACTTC. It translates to CASNPGASATYEQYF.

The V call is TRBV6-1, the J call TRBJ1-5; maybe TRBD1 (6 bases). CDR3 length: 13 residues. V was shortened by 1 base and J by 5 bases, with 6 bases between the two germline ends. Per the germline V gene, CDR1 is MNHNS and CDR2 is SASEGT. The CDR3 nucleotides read TGTGCCAGCAGTGAAGACAGGGATCAGCCCCAGCATTTT. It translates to CASSEDRDQPQHF.

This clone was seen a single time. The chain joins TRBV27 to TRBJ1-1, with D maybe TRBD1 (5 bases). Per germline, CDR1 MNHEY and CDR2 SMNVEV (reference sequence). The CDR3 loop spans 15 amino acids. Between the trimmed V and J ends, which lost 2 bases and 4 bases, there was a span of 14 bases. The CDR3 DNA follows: TGTGCCAGCAGTTTAGCAGGGTCTTATATCACTGAAGCTTTCTTT. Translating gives CASSLAGSYITEAFF.

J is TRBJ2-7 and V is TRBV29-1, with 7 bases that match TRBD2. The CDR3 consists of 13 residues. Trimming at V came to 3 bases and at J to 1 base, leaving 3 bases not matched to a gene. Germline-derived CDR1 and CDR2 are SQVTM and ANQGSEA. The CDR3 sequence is CSVELAASYEQYF. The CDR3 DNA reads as TGCAGCGTTGAGCTAGCGGCATCCTACGAGCAGTACTTC.

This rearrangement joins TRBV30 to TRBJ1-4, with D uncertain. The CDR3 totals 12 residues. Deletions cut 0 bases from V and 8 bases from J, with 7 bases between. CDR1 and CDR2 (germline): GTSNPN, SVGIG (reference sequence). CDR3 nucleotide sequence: TGTGCCTGGAGTGTGAGGGAGGAAAAACTGTTTTTT. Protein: CAWSVREEKLFF.

CDR3: CASSYSNPGSGNTIYF. The CDR3 region has the DNA TGTGCCAGCAGTTACTCGAACCCGGGCTCTGGAAACACCATATATTTT. This sequence joins TRBV6-6 and TRBJ1-3; D gene unclear. Germline V gene lookup returns CDR1 MNHNY and CDR2 SVGAGI (reference sequence). The CDR3 has 16 amino acids. V lost 0 bases and J lost 0, with 9 bases in between.

This CDR3 reads CSASWEDEQYF. The CDR3 DNA is TGCAGTGCTAGTTGGGAGGACGAGCAGTACTTC. The chain links TRBV20-1 to TRBJ2-7; D is perhaps TRBD2 (6 bases). The length of the CDR3 is 11 residues. Germline V CDR1 and CDR2: DFQATT, SNEGSKA (reference sequence). The V gene lost 3 bases and the J gene lost 5 bases, with 8 bases spanning the gap.

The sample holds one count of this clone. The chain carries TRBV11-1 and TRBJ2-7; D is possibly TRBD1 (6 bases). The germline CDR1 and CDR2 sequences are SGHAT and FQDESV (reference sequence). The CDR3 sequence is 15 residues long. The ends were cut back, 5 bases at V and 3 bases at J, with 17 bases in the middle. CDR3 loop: CASSPTIDRNYEQYF. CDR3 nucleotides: TGTGCCAGCAGCCCAACCATTGACAGGAACTACGAGCAGTACTTC.

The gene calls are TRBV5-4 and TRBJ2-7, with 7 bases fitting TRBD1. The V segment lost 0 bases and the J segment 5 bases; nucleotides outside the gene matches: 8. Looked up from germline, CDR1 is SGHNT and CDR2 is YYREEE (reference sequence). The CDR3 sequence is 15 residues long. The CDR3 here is CASSLDRGYPHEQYF. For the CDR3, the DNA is TGTGCCAGCAGCTTGGACAGGGGATATCCACACGAGCAGTACTTC.

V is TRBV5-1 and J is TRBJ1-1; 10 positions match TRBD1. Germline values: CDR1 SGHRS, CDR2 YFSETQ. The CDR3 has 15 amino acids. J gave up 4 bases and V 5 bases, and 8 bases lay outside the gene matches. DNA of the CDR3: TGCGCCAGCAGAGTGGGACAGGGGAGTGGCACTGAAGCTTTCTTT. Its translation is CASRVGQGSGTEAFF. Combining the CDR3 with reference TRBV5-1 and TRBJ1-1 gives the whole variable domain KAGVTQTPRYLIKTRGQQVTLSCSPISGHRSVSWYQQTPGQGLQFLFEYFSETQRNKGNFPGRFSGRQFSNSRSEMNVSTLELGDSALYLCASRVGQGSGTEAFFGQGTRLTVV.

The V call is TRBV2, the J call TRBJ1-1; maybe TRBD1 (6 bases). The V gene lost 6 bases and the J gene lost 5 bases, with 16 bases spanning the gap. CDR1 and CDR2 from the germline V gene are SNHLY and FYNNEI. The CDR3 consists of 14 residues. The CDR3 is CASSSLGGATEAFF. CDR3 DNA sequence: TGTGCCAGCAGCTCCCTAGGGGGGGCGACTGAAGCTTTCTTT.

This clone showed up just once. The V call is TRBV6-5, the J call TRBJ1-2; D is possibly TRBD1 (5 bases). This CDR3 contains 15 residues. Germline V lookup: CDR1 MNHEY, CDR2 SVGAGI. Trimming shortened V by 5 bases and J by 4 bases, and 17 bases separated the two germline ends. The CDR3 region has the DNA TGTGCCAGCAGTAATCCCCGGGGGAGCGTCTATGGCTACACCTTC. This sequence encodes CASSNPRGSVYGYTF.

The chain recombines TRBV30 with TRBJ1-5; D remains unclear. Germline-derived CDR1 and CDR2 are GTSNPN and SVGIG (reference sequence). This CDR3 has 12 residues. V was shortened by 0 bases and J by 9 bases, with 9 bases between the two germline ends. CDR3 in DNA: TGTGCCTGGAGTGTAGCCGTTGGGCCCCAGCATTTT. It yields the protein CAWSVAVGPQHF. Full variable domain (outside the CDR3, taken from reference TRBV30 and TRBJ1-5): SQTIHQWPATLVQPVGSPLSLECTVEGTSNPNLYWYRQAAGRGLQLLFYSVGIGQISSEVPQNLSASRPQDRQFILSSKKLLLSDSGFYLCAWSVAVGPQHFGDGTRLSIL.

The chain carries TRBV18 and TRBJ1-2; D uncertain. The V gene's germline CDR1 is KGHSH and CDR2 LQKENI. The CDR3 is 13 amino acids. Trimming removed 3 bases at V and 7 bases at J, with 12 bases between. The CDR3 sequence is CASSPAGSGGYTF. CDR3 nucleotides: TGTGCCAGCTCACCGGCGGGGAGCGGTGGCTACACCTTC. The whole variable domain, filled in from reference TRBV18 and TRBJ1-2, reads NAGVMQNPRHLVRRRGQEARLRCSPMKGHSHVYWYRQLPEEGLKFMVYLQKENIIDESGMPKERFSAEFPKEGPSILRIQQVVRGDSAAYFCASSPAGSGGYTFGSGTRLTVV.

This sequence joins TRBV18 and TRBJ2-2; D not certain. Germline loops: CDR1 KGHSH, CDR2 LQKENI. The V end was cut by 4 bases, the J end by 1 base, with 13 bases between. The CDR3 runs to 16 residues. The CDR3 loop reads CASSLNRRGNTGELFF. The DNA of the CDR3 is TGTGCCAGCTCACTCAATCGTAGAGGGAACACCGGGGAGCTGTTTTTT. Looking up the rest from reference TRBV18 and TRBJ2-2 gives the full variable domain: NAGVMQNPRHLVRRRGQEARLRCSPMKGHSHVYWYRQLPEEGLKFMVYLQKENIIDESGMPKERFSAEFPKEGPSILRIQQVVRGDSAAYFCASSLNRRGNTGELFFGEGSRLTVL.

CDR3 sequence (DNA): TGTGCCAGCAGCGTAGGGGACAGGGTATCTAGCGAGCAGTACTTC. Translated, it gives CASSVGDRVSSEQYF. V gene TRBV9 combines with J gene TRBJ2-7; 9 bases fit TRBD1. CDR1 is SGDLS and CDR2 is YYNGEE in the germline V gene. The CDR3 runs 15 residues. Trimming removed 0 bases from V and 6 bases from J; junction bases left unmatched: 7.

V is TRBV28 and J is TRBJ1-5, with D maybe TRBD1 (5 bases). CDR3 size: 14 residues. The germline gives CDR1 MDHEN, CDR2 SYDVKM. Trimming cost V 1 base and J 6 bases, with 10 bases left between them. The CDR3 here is CASSLSGRTQPQHF. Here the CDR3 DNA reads TGTGCCAGCAGTTTATCAGGGCGGACTCAGCCCCAGCATTTT. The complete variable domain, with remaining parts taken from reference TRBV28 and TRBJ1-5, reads DVKVTQSSRYLVKRTGEKVFLECVQDMDHENMFWYRQDPGLGLRLIYFSYDVKMKEKGDIPEGYSVSREKKERFSLILESASTNQTSMYLCASSLSGRTQPQHFGDGTRLSIL.

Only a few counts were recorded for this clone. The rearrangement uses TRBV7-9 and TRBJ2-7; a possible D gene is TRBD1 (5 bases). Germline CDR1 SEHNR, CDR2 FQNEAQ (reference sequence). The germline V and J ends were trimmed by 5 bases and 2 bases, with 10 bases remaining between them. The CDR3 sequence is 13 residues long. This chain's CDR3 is CASSLQATYEQYF. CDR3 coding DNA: TGTGCCAGCAGCCTACAGGCTACCTACGAGCAGTACTTC.

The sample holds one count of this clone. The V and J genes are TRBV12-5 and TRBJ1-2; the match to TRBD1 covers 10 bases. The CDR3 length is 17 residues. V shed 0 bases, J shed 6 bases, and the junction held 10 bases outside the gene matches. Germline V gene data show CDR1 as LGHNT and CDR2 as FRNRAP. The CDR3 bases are TGTGCTAGTGGTTTGGTACGGGGGACAGGGGCTAAGGATGGCTACACCTTC. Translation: CASGLVRGTGAKDGYTF.

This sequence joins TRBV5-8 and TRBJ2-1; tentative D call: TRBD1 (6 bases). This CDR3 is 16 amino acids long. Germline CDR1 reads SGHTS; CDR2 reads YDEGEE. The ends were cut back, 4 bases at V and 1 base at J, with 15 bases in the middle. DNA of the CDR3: TGTGCCAGCAGCCCCCGGACAGCGAAATCCTACAATGAGCAGTTCTTC. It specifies CASSPRTAKSYNEQFF.

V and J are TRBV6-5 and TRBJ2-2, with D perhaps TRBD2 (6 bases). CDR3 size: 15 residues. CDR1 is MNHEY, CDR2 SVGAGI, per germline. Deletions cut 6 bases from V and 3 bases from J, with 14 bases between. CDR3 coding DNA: TGTGCCAGCAGCTCGGGAGCGGTTGACACCGGGGAGCTGTTTTTT. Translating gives CASSSGAVDTGELFF.

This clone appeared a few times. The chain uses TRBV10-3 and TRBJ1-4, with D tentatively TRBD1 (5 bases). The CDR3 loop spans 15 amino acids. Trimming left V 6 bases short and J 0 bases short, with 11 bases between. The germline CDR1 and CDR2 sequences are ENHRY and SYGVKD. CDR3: CAISGGTATNEKLFF. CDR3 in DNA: TGTGCCATCAGCGGGGGGACTGCAACTAATGAAAAACTGTTTTTT.